A single sample is the source of the 32 T cell receptor beta chains below, sequenced in a study of shared clonotypes between healthy human individuals. Sequencing used immunoSEQ multiplex PCR; TCRdb keeps in-frame clones, though not all of them. The top ten clones hold approximately 0.39% of a sample with a few million clones, just under 95% of them seen once. The sample was naive CD4+ T cells from PBMCs. Subset indicated: CD45RA+ positively selected. These receptors were obtained from a man aged 18 to 29 in good health. Some clones in this sample may be carry-over from other donors' samples.

The V gene is TRBV28, the J gene TRBJ1-1; no clear D gene. Trimming pared 0 bases from V and 1 base from J, leaving 3 bases between. The germline V gene has CDR1 MDHEN and CDR2 SYDVKM. The CDR3 covers 13 residues. The CDR3 sequence: CASSLWTNTEAFF. Written as DNA, the CDR3 is TGTGCCAGCAGTTTATGGACGAACACTGAAGCTTTCTTT.

The chain is built from TRBV18 and TRBJ2-2, with TRBD2 matching over 12 bases. The CDR3 sequence is 18 residues long. Unmatched junction bases numbered 4, after V lost 2 bases and J lost 0 bases. Per germline, CDR1 KGHSH and CDR2 LQKENI. The CDR3 is CASSPLGLAGSNTGELFF. Written as DNA, the CDR3 is TGTGCCAGCTCACCATTAGGACTAGCGGGGTCGAACACCGGGGAGCTGTTTTTT.

This chain's CDR3 is CASSNRQTRRAFF. DNA of the CDR3: TGTGCCAGTAGTAACCGACAGACCCGGAGGGCTTTCTTT. This rearrangement joins TRBV19 to TRBJ1-1; TRBD1 is a possible D gene (5 bases). CDR3 length equals 13 residues. V lost 4 bases, J lost 11 bases, and 17 bases lay in between. Looked up from germline, CDR1 is LNHDA and CDR2 is SQIVND (reference sequence).

The chain links TRBV6-5 to TRBJ1-1, with D maybe TRBD1 (5 bases). Trimming removed 4 bases at V and 6 bases at J, with 12 bases between. The CDR3 has 13 residues. CDR1 and CDR2 from the germline V gene are MNHEY and SVGAGI. As DNA, the CDR3 is TGTGCCAGCAGTTCTCTTCTCAGGGCTGAAGCTTTCTTT. Amino acids: CASSSLLRAEAFF.

V is TRBV7-2 and J is TRBJ2-7, with 8 bases lining up with TRBD2. The V segment lost 1 base and the J segment 6 bases; nucleotides outside the gene matches: 2. CDR1 and CDR2 (germline): SGHTA, FQGNSA. The CDR3 has 13 amino acids. The CDR3 loop reads CASSLEREIEQYF. The CDR3 nucleotides are TGTGCCAGCAGCTTAGAGCGGGAGATCGAGCAGTACTTC.

The chain carries TRBV19 and TRBJ2-1, with D tentatively TRBD2 (6 bases). Trimming left V 4 bases short and J 9 bases short, with 16 bases between. The CDR3 totals 14 residues. The germline gives CDR1 LNHDA, CDR2 SQIVND (reference sequence). The CDR3 loop is CASSRGLQIAEQFF. The CDR3 coding sequence is TGTGCCAGTAGTAGAGGACTACAGATTGCTGAGCAGTTCTTC.

V and J are TRBV5-1 and TRBJ2-6; the D is unclear. The V end was cut by 4 bases, the J end by 4 bases, with 12 bases between. The CDR3 has 15 amino acids. Germline V CDR1 and CDR2: SGHRS, YFSETQ. The CDR3 coding sequence is TGCGCCAGCAGCGCCCTACCATCGGGGGCCAACGTCCTGACTTTC. Protein sequence: CASSALPSGANVLTF.

The chain employs TRBV11-2 and TRBJ2-3; 9 positions agree with TRBD1. V shed 4 bases, J shed 4 bases, and the junction held 6 bases outside the gene matches. The CDR3 is 15 residues long. Per the germline V gene, CDR1 is SGHAT and CDR2 is FQNNGV. CDR3 protein: CASSSYRGRADTQYF. Written as DNA, the CDR3 is TGTGCCAGCAGCTCCTACAGGGGGCGCGCAGATACGCAGTATTTT.

The rearrangement joins TRBV5-1 to TRBJ2-3; perhaps D is TRBD1 or TRBD2 (5 bases each). Germline CDR1 and CDR2: SGHRS and YFSETQ. The CDR3 contains 14 residues. V dropped 0 bases and J dropped 5 bases, with 10 bases sitting between them. The CDR3 DNA follows: TGCGCCAGCAGCTTGGTGGGGGTCGGAGATACGCAGTATTTT. Translated: CASSLVGVGDTQYF.

This chain connects TRBV7-9 to TRBJ2-3, with TRBD2 matching over 10 bases. The CDR3 length is 18 residues. V lost 0 bases and J lost 1; bases outside the gene matches: 7. From germline, CDR1 is SEHNR and CDR2 FQNEAQ (reference sequence). CDR3 sequence (DNA): TGTGCCAGCAGCTTAGCGATGAGGACTAGCGGACGCACAGATACGCAGTATTTT. Amino acid sequence: CASSLAMRTSGRTDTQYF.

This clone was picked up a small number of times. The chain employs TRBV27 and TRBJ1-1; D is unclear. The germline V gene has CDR1 MNHEY and CDR2 SMNVEV (reference sequence). The CDR3 length is 13 residues. V lost 3 bases to trimming and J lost 5 bases, with 10 bases between them. The CDR3 DNA follows: TGTGCCAGCAGTTTCCCGGGAGAGACTGAAGCTTTCTTT. Translation: CASSFPGETEAFF.

The chain recombines TRBV18 with TRBJ1-2; TRBD1 agrees at 11 bases. The CDR3 is 15 residues long. CDR1 and CDR2 (germline): KGHSH, LQKENI. With V trimmed by 4 bases and J by 10 bases, 11 bases remained unmatched. CDR3 region: CASSLPGTGGGIYTF. The DNA for the CDR3 is TGTGCCAGCTCACTCCCAGGGACAGGGGGAGGTATCTACACCTTC. The full variable domain, rest sourced from reference TRBV18 and TRBJ1-2, is NAGVMQNPRHLVRRRGQEARLRCSPMKGHSHVYWYRQLPEEGLKFMVYLQKENIIDESGMPKERFSAEFPKEGPSILRIQQVVRGDSAAYFCASSLPGTGGGIYTFGSGTRLTVV.

This clone was seen only once. The genes are TRBV10-3 and TRBJ2-1; 12 nucleotides match TRBD1. After removal of 3 bases from V and 3 bases from J, the junction contained 12 bases not matched to a gene. The CDR3 covers 19 residues. Germline CDR1 is ENHRY and CDR2 is SYGVKD. CDR3 loop: CAISDRDRGLSGFYNEQFF. CDR3 sequence (DNA): TGTGCCATCAGTGACCGGGACAGGGGGCTGAGTGGTTTCTACAATGAGCAGTTCTTC.

The chain carries TRBV5-1 and TRBJ1-1; a weak D match, TRBD1 (5 bases). The CDR3 extends over 15 amino acids. CDR1 is SGHRS and CDR2 is YFSETQ in the germline V gene. The V gene lost 0 bases and the J gene lost 0 bases, with 9 bases spanning the gap. Written as DNA, the CDR3 is TGCGCCAGCAGCTTGGCCCCGACAGTGAACACTGAAGCTTTCTTT. Translating it yields CASSLAPTVNTEAFF.

The chain is built from TRBV5-6 and TRBJ2-5, with 7 positions matching TRBD1. Germline assignment: CDR1 SGHDT and CDR2 YYEEEE. The length of the CDR3 is 13 residues. V shed 2 bases and J 5 bases; nucleotides not matched to a gene: 3. CDR3 nucleotides: TGTGCCAGCAGCTTAACAGGGGAGGAGACCCAGTACTTC. Residues: CASSLTGEETQYF.

The chain combines TRBV18 with TRBJ1-2; weak D call: TRBD1 (5 bases). This CDR3 spans 15 amino acids. The germline V gene encodes CDR1 KGHSH and CDR2 LQKENI. The germline V and J ends were trimmed by 0 bases and 7 bases, with 15 bases remaining between them. As DNA, the CDR3 is TGTGCCAGCTCACCACCGATACTCAGGGAGGGTGGCTACACCTTC. Translation gives CASSPPILREGGYTF.

V usage is TRBV27 and J usage is TRBJ2-3; D might be TRBD1 (6 bases). CDR1 is MNHEY, CDR2 SMNVEV, per germline (reference sequence). V lost 4 bases and J lost 2, with 16 bases in between. The CDR3 is 16 residues long. The CDR3 region is CASSSTPGHFTDTQYF. The DNA for the CDR3 is TGTGCCAGCAGTTCAACCCCGGGACACTTCACAGATACGCAGTATTTT.

The V call is TRBV5-6, the J call TRBJ1-6; D unresolved. This CDR3 region has 15 residues. V was pared by 2 bases and J by 10 bases, with 16 bases between. Germline assignment: CDR1 SGHDT and CDR2 YYEEEE. The CDR3: CASSFGGLSQSPLHF. The CDR3 region has the DNA TGTGCCAGCAGCTTCGGTGGGTTATCGCAATCACCCCTCCACTTT.

Only a few counts were recorded for this clone. V gene TRBV5-1 combines with J gene TRBJ1-5, with D hard to call. Per the germline V gene, CDR1 is SGHRS and CDR2 is YFSETQ. The CDR3 totals 14 residues. The V and J ends lost 4 bases and 0 bases respectively, with 8 bases between them. CDR3: CASSPSYSNQPQHF. The CDR3 DNA follows: TGCGCCAGCAGCCCAAGCTATAGCAATCAGCCCCAGCATTTT.

This clone turned up a few times. Other DNA sequences of this sample code for an identical CDR3. This chain uses TRBV7-3 with TRBJ1-1, with TRBD1 matching 7 bases. J was trimmed by 3 bases and V by 2 bases; bases with no gene match: 0. Germline values: CDR1 SGHTA, CDR2 FQGTGA. The CDR3 covers 13 residues. The CDR3 sequence: CASSLQGDTEAFF. The CDR3 region has the DNA TGTGCCAGCAGCTTACAGGGGGACACTGAAGCTTTCTTT.

The chain couples TRBV6-5 to TRBJ2-4; D remains ambiguous. V lost 8 bases, J lost 8 bases, and 13 bases lay in between. Germline CDR1 MNHEY, CDR2 SVGAGI. The CDR3 spans 12 residues. The CDR3 loop is CASRNNGDIQYF. In DNA form, the CDR3 reads TGTGCCAGCCGAAACAATGGGGACATTCAGTACTTC.

The chain has TRBV4-2 and TRBJ2-3; 8 bases line up with TRBD2. Germline V gene lookup returns CDR1 LGHNA and CDR2 YNFKEQ. Trimming took 8 bases from V and 2 from J; bases not matched to a gene: 9. The length of the CDR3 is 15 residues. The CDR3 nucleotides are TGTGCCAGCCAACTTTCTAGCGGGTCCACAGATACGCAGTATTTT. Translating gives CASQLSSGSTDTQYF.

This chain uses TRBV7-8 with TRBJ2-3, with D perhaps matching TRBD1 or TRBD2 (5 bases each). The ends were cut back, 3 bases at V and 4 bases at J, with 11 bases in the middle. This CDR3 is built from 14 residues. In germline, CDR1 is SGHVS, CDR2 FQNEAQ. The CDR3 coding sequence is TGTGCCAGCAGCTTGAGACAGAGGGCAGATACGCAGTATTTT. Translated, it gives CASSLRQRADTQYF.

A note on this clone: This specimen includes other DNA sequences encoding the same CDR3. The gene calls are TRBV5-1 and TRBJ2-5; no reliable D call. This CDR3 has 13 residues. The V and J ends lost 0 bases and 4 bases respectively, with 7 bases between them. Germline lookup yields CDR1 SGHRS and CDR2 YFSETQ. The CDR3 nucleotides read TGCGCCAGCAGCTTGGGTAACGGAGAGACCCAGTACTTC. Amino acid sequence: CASSLGNGETQYF.

This clone is a singleton in its sample. The chain recombines TRBV7-2 with TRBJ1-5; D might be TRBD1 (6 bases). The CDR3 has 15 residues. Trimming pared 1 base from V and 3 bases from J, leaving 10 bases between. Per the germline V gene, CDR1 is SGHTA and CDR2 is FQGNSA. This CDR3 is CASSLEQGPNQPQHF. The CDR3 DNA sequence: TGTGCCAGCAGCTTAGAACAGGGTCCCAATCAGCCCCAGCATTTT.

The genes are TRBV6-6 and TRBJ2-4; the D gene is possibly TRBD1 (6 bases). The CDR3 covers 14 residues. Trimming took off 5 bases at V and 7 bases at J, with 15 bases between the two ends. Germline assignment: CDR1 MNHNY and CDR2 SVGAGI (reference sequence). DNA of the CDR3: TGTGCCAGCAGTCCAGCCGGGACACCGAACATTCAGTACTTC. This translates into CASSPAGTPNIQYF.

On this clone: Compared with germline, one end of the junction differs, possibly owing to a read error. The sample has other DNA sequences that encode this CDR3 too. The chain joins TRBV20-1 to TRBJ1-5; unclear D gene. Germline V gene data show CDR1 as DFQATT and CDR2 as SNEGSKA (reference sequence). The CDR3 has 10 residues. The CDR3 region has the DNA TGCAGTGCTAGCAGTCAGCCCCAGCATTTT. Residues: CSASSQPQHF.

The chain recombines TRBV12-5 with TRBJ2-7, with TRBD2 identical over 13 bases. Unmatched junction bases numbered 8, after V lost 7 bases and J lost 2 bases. The CDR3 consists of 16 residues. The germline V gene has CDR1 LGHNT and CDR2 FRNRAP. CDR3: CASVRTSGSTTYEQYF. In DNA, the CDR3 is TGTGCTAGTGTCCGGACTAGCGGGAGTACCACCTACGAGCAGTACTTC.

The chain is built from TRBV5-1 and TRBJ2-2; D perhaps matches TRBD2 (6 bases). Trimming cost V 7 bases and J 0 bases, with 10 bases left between them. CDR1 is SGHRS, CDR2 YFSETQ, per germline. The CDR3 loop spans 14 amino acids. The CDR3 nucleotides are TGCGCCAGCCGACTAGATTCGAACACCGGGGAGCTGTTTTTT. Encoded protein: CASRLDSNTGELFF. The entire variable domain, with the rest obtained from reference TRBV5-1 and TRBJ2-2, is as follows: KAGVTQTPRYLIKTRGQQVTLSCSPISGHRSVSWYQQTPGQGLQFLFEYFSETQRNKGNFPGRFSGRQFSNSRSEMNVSTLELGDSALYLCASRLDSNTGELFFGEGSRLTVL.

The chain joins TRBV29-1 to TRBJ2-3, with D possibly TRBD2 on 6 matching bases. V lost 6 bases and J 4 bases, leaving 17 bases between the germline ends. In germline, CDR1 is SQVTM, CDR2 ANQGSEA. The CDR3 runs to 14 residues. CDR3 in amino acids: CSVHTGRGADTQYF. The CDR3 bases are TGCAGCGTGCACACGGGCCGCGGGGCAGATACGCAGTATTTT.

This rearrangement joins TRBV15 to TRBJ1-3; D unresolved. Trimming left V 0 bases short and J 2 bases short, with 11 bases between. The length of the CDR3 is 16 residues. The V gene's germline CDR1 is LNHNV and CDR2 YYDKDF (reference sequence). The CDR3 region is CATSRDLSSPGNTIYF. Here the CDR3 DNA reads TGTGCCACCAGCAGAGACCTGTCGAGCCCTGGAAACACCATATATTTT.

The J gene is TRBJ1-5, the V gene TRBV19; D uncertain. The CDR3 consists of 15 residues. The germline V gene has CDR1 LNHDA and CDR2 SQIVND (reference sequence). V gave up 5 bases and J gave up 4 bases, with 15 bases separating them. The chain's CDR3 is CASSAREVLNQPQHF. The CDR3 region has the DNA TGTGCCAGTAGTGCCCGCGAGGTACTAAATCAGCCCCAGCATTTT.